Listed below are T cell receptor beta chains from one sample, sequenced in a study of OX40 agonist ivuxolimab in advanced cancers. Generated by immunoSEQ multiplex PCR, the TCRdb table keeps only in-frame clones and is missing some. The sample contains about 69,000 clones, about 89% of which appear only once. Sequencing was performed on CD4+ or CD8+ T cells sorted from blood, taken in a trial of the OX40 agonist ivuxolimab. These receptors originate from an adult with an advanced solid tumor such as melanoma, head and neck, liver or kidney cancer. CDR3s include the opening cysteine and the closing phenylalanine or tryptophan. The order of the fields is V gene, J gene, D gene, clone size, CDR3 protein, CDR3 DNA. A D gene is named only where the DNA matches it firmly. Rows may omit the clone size; those that give it use once, few, many or a size class.

V: TRBV7-8; J: TRBJ1-1; D: .; size: .; CDR3: CASSLAGLWTEAFF; DNA: TGTGCCAGCAGCTTGGCAGGGCTTTGGACTGAAGCTTTCTTT
V: TRBV11-2; J: TRBJ2-1; D: .; size: .; CDR3: CASSSGPYNEQFF; DNA: TGTGCCAGCAGCTCCGGACCTTACAATGAGCAGTTCTTC
V: TRBV14; J: TRBJ2-3; D: .; size: .; CDR3: CASSRSWGVSTDTQYF; DNA: TGTGCCAGCAGCCGCAGTTGGGGGGTTAGCACAGATACGCAGTATTTT
V: TRBV19; J: TRBJ1-1; D: .; size: once; CDR3: CASSIEDNTEAFF; DNA: TGTGCCAGTAGTATCGAGGATAACACTGAAGCTTTCTTT
V: TRBV19; J: TRBJ2-1; D: TRBD1; size: .; CDR3: CASSIEGQVRYNEQFF; DNA: TGTGCCAGTAGTATAGAGGGACAGGTTCGATACAATGAGCAGTTCTTC
V: TRBV6-5; J: TRBJ1-4; D: .; size: .; CDR3: CASSYVPF; DNA: TGTGCCAGCAGTTACGTTCCTTTT
V: TRBV6-5; J: TRBJ2-7; D: .; size: once; CDR3: CASGIYEQYF; DNA: TGTGCCAGCGGGATTTACGAGCAGTACTTC
V: TRBV7-9; J: TRBJ1-2; D: .; size: .; CDR3: CASSSRGGLKDYGYTF; DNA: TGTGCCAGCAGCAGCCGGGGGGGTCTGAAGGACTATGGCTACACCTTC
V: TRBV2; J: TRBJ1-5; D: TRBD1; size: .; CDR3: CASRQGVSSNQPQHF; DNA: TGTGCCAGCAGACAGGGGGTGAGCAGCAATCAGCCCCAGCATTTT
V: TRBV5-4; J: TRBJ1-4; D: .; size: once; CDR3: CASSLTGIGDEKLFF; DNA: TGTGCCAGCAGCTTGACCGGGATCGGGGACGAAAAACTGTTTTTT
V: TRBV4-3; J: TRBJ2-7; D: TRBD1; size: .; CDR3: CASSDGRDRGNEQYF; DNA: TGCGCCAGCAGCGATGGCCGGGACAGGGGCAACGAGCAGTACTTC
V: TRBV7-2; J: TRBJ1-1; D: .; size: .; CDR3: CASSLVIAANTEAFF; DNA: TGTGCCAGCAGCTTAGTTATTGCGGCGAACACTGAAGCTTTCTTT
V: TRBV30; J: TRBJ2-5; D: TRBD2; size: .; CDR3: CAWSVHLAGGETQYF; DNA: TGTGCCTGGAGTGTACACCTAGCGGGAGGGGAGACCCAGTACTTC
V: TRBV5-1; J: TRBJ2-1; D: .; size: .; CDR3: CASSGSKEGEQFF; DNA: TGCGCCAGCAGCGGGAGTAAAGAAGGTGAGCAGTTCTTC
V: TRBV6-1; J: TRBJ1-4; D: .; size: .; CDR3: CASILRGDEKLFF; DNA: TGTGCCAGCATTTTGAGGGGGGATGAAAAACTGTTTTTT
V: TRBV5-6; J: TRBJ2-3; D: TRBD2; size: .; CDR3: CASSSRTSGADTDTQYF; DNA: TGTGCCAGCAGCTCCCGGACTAGCGGGGCTGACACAGATACGCAGTATTTT
V: TRBV6-5; J: TRBJ1-5; D: .; size: .; CDR3: CASSYGVGNQPQHF; DNA: TGTGCCAGCAGTTACGGTGTGGGGAATCAGCCCCAGCATTTT
V: TRBV6-1; J: TRBJ2-2; D: .; size: .; CDR3: CASSPRLTGELFF; DNA: TGTGCCAGCAGTCCACGGCTGACCGGGGAGCTGTTTTTT
V: TRBV10-3; J: TRBJ2-6; D: .; size: .; CDR3: CAISEPSSGANVLTF; DNA: TGTGCCATCAGTGAGCCATCATCCGGGGCCAACGTCCTGACTTTC
V: TRBV19; J: TRBJ2-1; D: TRBD1; size: .; CDR3: CASSIYAGQGNEQFF; DNA: TGTGCCAGTAGTATTTACGCAGGACAGGGCAATGAGCAGTTCTTC
V: TRBV5-5; J: TRBJ2-7; D: TRBD1; size: .; CDR3: CASRATPGQGYEQYF; DNA: TGTGCCAGCAGAGCAACACCGGGACAGGGCTACGAGCAGTACTTC
V: TRBV9; J: TRBJ2-5; D: TRBD1; size: .; CDR3: CASSRRLSDRTRRETQYF; DNA: TGTGCCAGCAGCCGCAGGCTATCGGACAGGACCCGACGAGAGACCCAGTACTTC
V: TRBV6-5; J: TRBJ1-2; D: TRBD1; size: .; CDR3: CASSYRGQGVYGYTF; DNA: TGTGCCAGCAGTTACCGAGGACAGGGCGTCTATGGCTACACCTTC
V: TRBV5-1; J: TRBJ1-4; D: .; size: .; CDR3: CASSFGSSDEKLFF; DNA: TGCGCCAGCAGCTTCGGGAGTTCAGATGAAAAACTGTTTTTT
V: TRBV28; J: TRBJ2-5; D: .; size: .; CDR3: CASSSPGAKETQYF; DNA: TGTGCCAGCAGTTCACCCGGTGCCAAAGAGACCCAGTACTTC
V: TRBV11-3; J: TRBJ2-7; D: .; size: .; CDR3: CASSPGGLSSYEQYF; DNA: TGTGCCAGCAGCCCCGGCGGCCTGAGCTCCTACGAGCAGTACTTC
V: TRBV7-6; J: TRBJ2-5; D: .; size: few; CDR3: CASSLTHQETQYF; DNA: TGTGCCAGCAGCTTAACCCATCAAGAGACCCAGTACTTC
V: TRBV12-5; J: TRBJ1-2; D: TRBD1; size: .; CDR3: CASGLVTGGRFRYGYTF; DNA: TGTGCTAGTGGTTTGGTTACAGGGGGGAGATTTAGGTATGGCTACACCTTC
V: TRBV7-2; J: TRBJ1-4; D: .; size: .; CDR3: CASSLREGPNEKLFF; DNA: TGTGCCAGCAGCTTACGTGAGGGACCTAATGAAAAACTGTTTTTT
V: TRBV5-1; J: TRBJ1-2; D: .; size: .; CDR3: CASSLGPDDYGYTF; DNA: TGCGCCAGCAGCTTGGGCCCGGACGACTATGGCTACACCTTC
V: TRBV19; J: TRBJ1-4; D: .; size: .; CDR3: CASSITQTNEKLFF; DNA: TGTGCCAGTAGTATTACGCAGACTAATGAAAAACTGTTTTTT
V: TRBV5-1; J: TRBJ2-1; D: .; size: .; CDR3: CASSSVSTQNEQFF; DNA: TGCGCCAGCAGCTCGGTTAGTACTCAGAATGAGCAGTTCTTC
V: TRBV4-3; J: TRBJ1-2; D: TRBD1; size: .; CDR3: CASSQVGTGQGYTF; DNA: TGCGCCAGCAGCCAAGTTGGGACAGGGCAGGGCTACACCTTC